Presented here are 14 T cell receptor beta chains from one specimen sequenced in a study of prognosis after radiotherapy for stage I lung cancer. By two-round multiplex PCR, the TCR beta CDR3 was amplified from genomic DNA. It was primers specific to each TRBV and TRBJ gene that first-round PCR used. Via MiXCR, TCRdb re-called the multiplex PCR reads, giving one row per CDR3 protein. The table lists more than 9,500 distinct CDR3 sequences, over 35% of them singletons. The material was PBMCs, obtained before or after stereotactic body radiation therapy (not recorded which). The receptor source for this set is a donor over 45 with non-small cell lung cancer.

By proportion, this clonotype is medium-sized. The chain carries TRBV15 and TRBJ2-1; D is perhaps TRBD1 or TRBD2 (7 bases each). Germline loops: CDR1 LNHNV, CDR2 YYDKDF (reference sequence). V was trimmed by 2 bases and J by 4 bases, leaving 12 bases between them. The CDR3 runs to 15 residues. The CDR3 DNA reads TGTGCCACCAGCAGAACCCAGGGGGGGTACAATGAGCAGTTCTTC. It yields the protein CATSRTQGGYNEQFF.

The rearrangement links TRBV19 to TRBJ2-3; TRBD2 aligns across 11 bases. CDR3 size: 15 residues. The trim removed 7 bases at V and 1 base at J, leaving 4 bases unmatched. Germline lookup yields CDR1 LNHDA and CDR2 SQIVND (reference sequence). The CDR3 region has the DNA TGTGCCAGTACCGAACTAGCGGGAGGCACAGATACGCAGTATTTT. It specifies CASTELAGGTDTQYF.

Judged by abundance, this clonotype is medium-sized (0.01 to 0.1%). The CDR3 protein is CASSHRDGVSEQYF. In DNA, the CDR3 is TGTGCCAGCAGCCACCGGGACGGAGTTTCCGAGCAGTACTTC. This chain links TRBV7-8 with TRBJ2-7; possibly TRBD1 or TRBD2 for D (5 bases each). The CDR3 is 14 residues long. Trimming took 5 bases from V and 6 from J, leaving 17 bases between them. Germline loops: CDR1 SGHVS, CDR2 FQNEAQ.

By share of the sample, this clonotype is medium-sized. This rearrangement joins TRBV30 to TRBJ2-5; 10 bases agree with TRBD2. V trimming: 2 bases; J trimming: 2 bases; junction bases outside the gene matches: 2. This CDR3 contains 14 residues. CDR1 GTSNPN and CDR2 SVGIG come from the germline V gene (reference sequence). CDR3 coding DNA: TGTGCCTGGAGTCTTAGCGGGGGGCAAGAGACCCAGTACTTC. It codes for CAWSLSGGQETQYF.

In this sample, this clonotype turned up many times. This chain connects TRBV5-4 to TRBJ1-4; 7 bases are a match to TRBD1. The CDR3 is 15 amino acids. From germline, CDR1 is SGHNT and CDR2 YYREEE (reference sequence). V was pared by 0 bases and J by 6 bases, with 5 bases of the junction left unmatched. As DNA, the CDR3 is TGTGCCAGCAGCTTGGATTACGGGACAGATGAAAAACTGTTTTTT. Translation gives CASSLDYGTDEKLFF.

This clonotype has ten or more counts. The chain recombines TRBV13 with TRBJ2-7; 8 bases are a match to TRBD2. The CDR3 contains 16 residues. Germline loops: CDR1 PRHDT, CDR2 FYEKMQ (reference sequence). Unmatched junction bases numbered 11, after V lost 5 bases and J lost 2 bases. CDR3 DNA: TGTGCCAGCAGCCCTAAGTGGGCGGGAGGTACCTACGAGCAGTACTTC. Translation gives CASSPKWAGGTYEQYF.

For this clonotype: This sequence is one base from a far larger clone and is likely a read error. The genes are TRBV6-5 and TRBJ1-2; the match to TRBD1 covers 9 bases. Germline CDR1 reads MNHEY; CDR2 reads SVGAGI. The CDR3 totals 15 residues. The CDR3 sequence: CASSTRTGVVYDYTF. CDR3 DNA: TGTGCCAGCAGTACCCGGACAGGGGTTGTCTATGACTACACCTTC.

This sequence joins TRBV6-1 and TRBJ2-7; D gene ambiguous. The germline V gene has CDR1 MNHNS and CDR2 SASEGT. This CDR3 is built from 14 residues. Here the CDR3 reads CARSELGNFYEQYV. In DNA, the CDR3 is TGTGCCAGAAGTGAATTAGGGAATTTCTACGAGCAGTACGTC.

The gene calls are TRBV28 and TRBJ2-1; 7 positions match TRBD2. V lost 5 bases, J lost 4 bases, and 11 bases stayed unmatched. The CDR3 covers 16 residues. Germline V gene sequence: CDR1 MDHEN, CDR2 SYDVKM. CDR3 amino acids: CASSPSVAGYYNEQFF. For the CDR3, the DNA is TGTGCCAGCAGTCCGAGCGTAGCGGGCTATTACAATGAGCAGTTCTTC.

This clonotype was picked up one time. The rearrangement uses TRBV12-3 or TRBV12-4 and TRBJ1-2; no reliable D call. V gave up 3 bases and J gave up 14 bases, with 7 bases separating them. There are 9 residues in the CDR3. The CDR3 loop reads CASSFMATF. CDR3 bases: TGTGCCAGCAGTTTCATGGCTACCTTC.

The chain combines TRBV6-1 with TRBJ1-2, with D perhaps matching TRBD1 (5 bases). From germline, CDR1 is MNHNS and CDR2 SASEGT. The CDR3 is 14 amino acids. Trimming stripped 0 bases from V and 8 bases from J, with 13 bases between. The CDR3 nucleotides read TGTGCCAGCAGTGAAGCGGTCAGGGTTGGAGGCTACACCTTC. Translated, it gives CASSEAVRVGGYTF.

This clonotype qualifies as large. The chain is built from TRBV9 and TRBJ2-7; TRBD2 matches at 11 bases. CDR1 is SGDLS, CDR2 YYNGEE, per germline. The CDR3 covers 15 residues. V lost 0 bases to trimming and J lost 4 bases; unmatched junction nucleotides: 3. This chain's CDR3 is CASSVATSGAYEQYF. The CDR3 DNA is TGTGCCAGCAGCGTAGCGACTAGCGGGGCTTACGAGCAGTACTTC.

By share of the sample, this clonotype is medium-sized. The chain links TRBV27 to TRBJ1-2; D is perhaps TRBD1 (5 bases). Trimming removed 3 bases at V and 3 bases at J, with 14 bases between. CDR3 length equals 15 residues. Germline assignment: CDR1 MNHEY and CDR2 SMNVEV (reference sequence). In DNA, the CDR3 is TGTGCCAGCAGTTTCGGACGAGGAGGGGACTATGGCTACACCTTC. Its translation: CASSFGRGGDYGYTF.

This clonotype was found many times. The V call is TRBV3-1, the J call TRBJ1-2; TRBD1 matches at 10 bases. The CDR3 extends over 13 amino acids. CDR1 is LGHDT and CDR2 is YNNKEL in the germline V gene (reference sequence). V trimming: 4 bases; J trimming: 8 bases; junction bases outside the gene matches: 4. The CDR3 spells CASSPRDRGGYTF. The CDR3 DNA is TGTGCCAGCAGCCCCCGGGACAGGGGCGGCTACACCTTC.